This TCR beta chain was documented in a study of T cells in Graves' hyperthyroidism and ophthalmopathy. Regions amplified from RNA transcripts were the TCR beta CDR3 regions. Using the HTBI primer set, a first-round RT-PCR was run on the TCR CDR3. TCRdb re-analysed the multiplex PCR reads in MiXCR, keeping a single row per CDR3 protein. The table shows around 620,000 distinct CDR3 sequences, with roughly 15% occurring only once. This CDR3 is built from 15 residues. The V segment lost 5 bases and the J segment 3 bases; nucleotides outside the gene matches: 4. Looked up from germline, CDR1 is SGHTA and CDR2 is FQGTGA.

The sequence was collected from a woman in her 30s with Graves' hyperthyroidism. Input material: blood. The rearrangement links TRBV7-3 to TRBJ2-7, with TRBD2 matching over 13 bases. CDR3: CASSAGLAGLYEQYF. The CDR3 coding sequence is TGTGCCAGCAGCGCGGGACTAGCGGGACTCTACGAGCAGTACTTC.